The present T cell receptor (beta chain) was sequenced within a study of glioma-infiltrating T cells after dendritic cell vaccination. The wider study: Patients received three intradermal dendritic cell vaccine injections at biweekly intervals.

Profiled with immunoSEQ multiplex PCR; TCRdb holds only in-frame clones, not every one. This sample has 80,000 to 95,000 clones, with roughly 84% found just once. J was trimmed by 2 bases and V by 1 base; bases with no gene match: 9. The length of the CDR3 is 17 residues. Looked up from germline, CDR1 is GTSNPN and CDR2 is SVGIG (reference sequence). No glioblastoma patient carried an isocitrate dehydrogenase mutation. The chain recombines TRBV30 with TRBJ2-1; 9 bases map to TRBD2. Sample: blood, taken before dendritic cell vaccination. This TCR was sampled from a human donor with glioblastoma. The CDR3 nucleotides read TGTGCCTGGAGTGGGCATGGGACTAGCCGGACCTACAATGAGCAGTTCTTC. Its protein product is CAWSGHGTSRTYNEQFF.